This entry lists 22 T cell receptor beta chains sequenced from one sample in a study of blood T cells in healthy people across ages. Through a sample-barcoded 5' primer and a J-beta primer mix, a second PCR was run for roughly 6 to 12 cycles. TCRdb processed the 5' RACE reads anew with MiXCR; each CDR3 protein has one entry. The data show 1.8 million or so distinct CDR3 sequences, roughly two fifths seen once. Sequencing used blood. The receptors were gathered from a human donor in good health.

The genes are TRBV5-1 and TRBJ1-2, with TRBD1 matching over 8 bases. V was pared by 1 base and J by 8 bases, with 4 bases of the junction left unmatched. CDR1 is SGHRS, CDR2 YFSETQ, per germline. There are 13 residues in the CDR3. Written as DNA, the CDR3 is TGCGCCAGCAGCTTGCGGGGACAGGAGGGCTACACCTTC. This codes for CASSLRGQEGYTF.

This clonotype appeared a single time. One end of the junction varies from germline; a read error may be responsible. The chain has TRBV29-1 and TRBJ2-7; D assignment may be TRBD1 or TRBD2 (5 bases each). The DNA end favors TRBJ2-5, so the J call may be wrong. The CDR3 sequence is 14 residues long. Germline loops: CDR1 SQVTM, CDR2 ANQGSEA. CDR3 bases: TGTAGCGTTTCAATAACAGGCGAGGCGGAGACCCAGTACTTC. It is translated as CSVSITGEAETQYF.

In this sample, this clonotype turned up many times. The gene calls are TRBV7-3 and TRBJ2-3; 7 bases align to TRBD1. Germline V lookup: CDR1 SGHTA, CDR2 FQGTGA. The CDR3 totals 15 residues. Trimming at V came to 4 bases and at J to 0 bases, leaving 4 bases not matched to a gene. CDR3 in amino acids: CASSSTGSSTDTQYF. CDR3 sequence (DNA): TGTGCCAGCAGCTCGACAGGGAGTAGCACAGATACGCAGTATTTT.

Points on this clonotype: A single base separates this from a much larger clone, so it may be a read error. The chain links TRBV9 to TRBJ2-3; 12 nucleotides agree with TRBD2. The CDR3 covers 19 residues. The junction had 13 bases not matched to a gene; V was cut back by 3 bases and J by 2 bases. Looked up from germline, CDR1 is SGDLS and CDR2 is YYNGEE. CDR3 DNA sequence: TGTGCCAGCAGCGCTTTAAGTGTTGGACTAGCGGGGATCACAGATACGCAGTATTTT. It encodes CASSALSVGLAGITDTQYF.

For this clonotype: One end of the junction fails to match germline, which may point to a read error. V is TRBV4-1 and J is TRBJ2-1; TRBD2 matches 10 bases. The CDR3 is made up of 19 amino acids. Germline V gives CDR1 MGHRA, CDR2 YSYEKL. The CDR3 bases are TGCGCCGGCAGCCCGCGGTTGGACGGAAGCGGGGGGGCTTACAATGAGCAGTTCTTC. It specifies CAGSPRLDGSGGAYNEQFF.

This clonotype has only a few counts. The chain carries TRBV9 and TRBJ1-6; TRBD1 aligns across 9 bases. Germline CDR1 SGDLS, CDR2 YYNGEE. Trimming took 0 bases from V and 6 from J; bases not matched to a gene: 7. CDR3 length: 17 residues. CDR3 DNA sequence: TGTGCCAGCAGCGTAGAGACAGGGGGTCTCAGTAATTCACCCCTCCACTTT. Protein product: CASSVETGGLSNSPLHF.

For this clonotype: The junction does not match germline at one end; this may be a read error. The chain carries TRBV4-1 and TRBJ2-4; 7 positions match TRBD2. The CDR3 runs 17 residues. The germline V gene encodes CDR1 MGHRA and CDR2 YSYEKL. The CDR3, as DNA: TGCGCCAGCAGCCCGCGGGACGGACGACTAGCCAAAAACATTCGGTACTTC. Translation: CASSPRDGRLAKNIRYF.

V usage is TRBV5-6 and J usage is TRBJ2-1; 11 bases line up with TRBD2. Per the germline V gene, CDR1 is SGHDT and CDR2 is YYEEEE. The CDR3 length is 16 residues. V was clipped by 0 bases and J by 8 bases; unmatched bases: 7. The CDR3 DNA sequence: TGTGCCAGCAGCTTGGGTAGCGGGGGGGCCAGTTATGAGCAGTTCTTC. It yields the protein CASSLGSGGASYEQFF.

There are a few counts of this clonotype. The chain uses TRBV28 and TRBJ2-4; D perhaps matches TRBD1 (5 bases). Germline V CDR1 and CDR2: MDHEN, SYDVKM. This CDR3 has 13 amino acids. The V and J ends lost 6 bases and 5 bases respectively, with 11 bases between them. The CDR3, as DNA: TGTGCCAGCAGGAAGTTAGGGGAAAACATTCAGTACTTC. Encoded protein: CASRKLGENIQYF.

The sample holds one count of this clonotype. The rearrangement uses TRBV3-1 and TRBJ2-7, with TRBD2 as a possible D gene (6 bases). The CDR3 has 15 amino acids. Germline lookup yields CDR1 LGHDT and CDR2 YNNKEL (reference sequence). V shed 2 bases and J shed 8 bases, with 19 bases lying between them. The chain's CDR3 is CASSQPGAGGGKQYF. CDR3 DNA sequence: TGTGCCAGCAGCCAACCCGGGGCCGGTGGAGGGAAGCAGTACTTC.

There are a few counts of this clonotype. This chain joins TRBV6-5 and TRBJ2-7, with D perhaps TRBD1 or TRBD2 (5 bases each). CDR1 MNHEY and CDR2 SVGAGI come from the germline V gene. V shed 3 bases and J shed 0 bases, with 12 bases lying between them. This CDR3 has 15 residues. Written as DNA, the CDR3 is TGTGCCAGCAGTTATTCCGGGACGGACTCCTACGAGCAGTACTTC. Translation: CASSYSGTDSYEQYF.

At least ten counts were recorded for this clonotype. This rearrangement joins TRBV4-3 to TRBJ2-5; D might be TRBD2 (5 bases). Trimming pared 4 bases from V and 3 bases from J, leaving 12 bases between. The CDR3 runs to 14 residues. Germline V gene lookup returns CDR1 LGHNA and CDR2 YSLEER. The chain's CDR3 is CASSRGRGKETQYF. CDR3 bases: TGCGCCAGCAGCCGAGGGAGAGGGAAAGAGACCCAGTACTTC.

The V call is TRBV7-2, the J call TRBJ1-2; perhaps TRBD1 as D (5 bases). CDR3 length: 14 amino acids. The germline V gene has CDR1 SGHTA and CDR2 FQGNSA. V gave up 5 bases and J gave up 4 bases, with 14 bases separating them. The CDR3 spells CASSPPGKSYGYTF. Written as DNA, the CDR3 is TGTGCCAGCAGCCCGCCAGGGAAAAGCTATGGCTACACCTTC.

This clonotype was picked up a small number of times. The V gene is TRBV2, the J gene TRBJ2-7, with a weak D call TRBD1 (6 bases). Germline V gives CDR1 SNHLY, CDR2 FYNNEI. V lost 9 bases, J lost 2 bases, and 11 bases lay in between. The CDR3 has 12 amino acids. The DNA for the CDR3 is TGTGCCAGTGCGGACAGTACCTACGAGCAGTACTTC. Translating it yields CASADSTYEQYF.

V gene TRBV7-2 combines with J gene TRBJ1-1; D is uncertain. Per germline, CDR1 SGHTA and CDR2 FQGNSA. The V and J ends lost 5 bases and 9 bases respectively, with 4 bases between them. CDR3 length: 9 amino acids. CDR3 bases: TGTGCCAGCAGCCAAAAAGCTTTCTTT. It is translated as CASSQKAFF. Combining the CDR3 with reference TRBV7-2 and TRBJ1-1 gives the whole variable domain GAGVSQSPSNKVTEKGKDVELRCDPISGHTALYWYRQSLGQGLEFLIYFQGNSAPDKSGLPSDRFSAERTGGSVSTLTIQRTQQEDSAVYLCASSQKAFFGQGTRLTVV.

The chain is built from TRBV6-1 and TRBJ2-1; D may be TRBD1 or TRBD2 (6 bases each). With 4 bases removed from V and 7 bases from J, the gap between germline ends came to 23 bases. Germline CDR1 and CDR2: MNHNS and SASEGT. The CDR3 extends over 17 amino acids. The CDR3 spells CASSGVSWPGAGNEQFF. The CDR3 bases are TGTGCCAGCAGTGGTGTATCCTGGCCAGGGGCGGGGAATGAGCAGTTCTTC.

The chain recombines TRBV3-1 with TRBJ1-2; D not certain. Germline CDR1 and CDR2: LGHDT and YNNKEL (reference sequence). The CDR3 spans 13 residues. V was trimmed by 5 bases and J by 4 bases, leaving 11 bases between them. The CDR3 nucleotides are TGTGCCAGCAGCAAGGACCTCCCCTATGGCTACACCTTC. It specifies CASSKDLPYGYTF.

V usage is TRBV3-1 and J usage is TRBJ2-3, with D unresolved. CDR1 is LGHDT, CDR2 YNNKEL, per germline (reference sequence). The CDR3 length is 17 residues. V was trimmed by 4 bases and J by 0 bases, leaving 17 bases between them. The CDR3 region has the DNA TGTGCCAGCAGCCCTCCCCTACCTCATCCTAGCACAGATACGCAGTATTTT. Translating it yields CASSPPLPHPSTDTQYF.

In the case of this clonotype: At one end, the junction sequence differs from germline, possibly due to a read error. This rearrangement joins TRBV12-3 or TRBV12-4 to TRBJ2-3; 11 nucleotides match TRBD2. CDR3 size: 18 residues. The CDR3: CASSLAAELAGGTDAQYF. CDR3 DNA: TGTGCCAGCAGTTTAGCGGCGGAGCTAGCGGGGGGTACAGATGCGCAGTATTTT.

This clonotype was detected only a few times. V usage is TRBV10-3 and J usage is TRBJ2-7; D unresolved. The V end was cut by 6 bases, the J end by 10 bases, with 19 bases between. Germline loops: CDR1 ENHRY, CDR2 SYGVKD. The CDR3 runs to 13 residues. The CDR3 region has the DNA TGTGCCATCAGCCCCACTGACCAGGTGGCCCAGTACTTC. It codes for CAISPTDQVAQYF.

V gene TRBV6-6 combines with J gene TRBJ1-2; 7 bases match TRBD1. CDR1 is MNHNY and CDR2 is SVGAGI in the germline V gene (reference sequence). The CDR3 runs to 16 residues. The ends lost 5 bases at V and 0 bases at J; junction bases unmatched: 9. CDR3 amino acids: CASSPRDSLPNYGYTF. The CDR3 DNA follows: TGTGCCAGCAGTCCACGGGACAGTCTTCCTAACTATGGCTACACCTTC.

This clonotype was recorded a few times. The genes are TRBV29-1 and TRBJ2-3; 7 bases are a match to TRBD1. After removal of 8 bases from V and 2 bases from J, the junction contained 10 bases not matched to a gene. The CDR3 runs 14 residues. Germline values: CDR1 SQVTM, CDR2 ANQGSEA. This chain's CDR3 is CSPQRGHVTDTQYF. The CDR3 nucleotides are TGCAGCCCCCAGAGGGGGCATGTCACAGATACGCAGTATTTT.